A single sample is the source of the 21 T cell receptor beta chains below, sequenced in a study of blood T cell repertoires in COVID-19. TCRdb keeps only in-frame clones here, not all; method: immunoSEQ multiplex PCR. Here the sample spans 150,000 to 200,000 clones, around 76% being singletons. The material sequenced was PBMCs or T cells enriched from blood (not recorded which). The receptors originated from a woman aged 50 to 65 with acute COVID-19.

The genes are TRBV6-5 and TRBJ1-2; no clear D gene. Germline V gene sequence: CDR1 MNHEY, CDR2 SVGAGI. The CDR3 has 14 amino acids. Between the trimmed V and J ends, which lost 0 bases and 8 bases, there was a span of 13 bases. In DNA, the CDR3 is TGTGCCAGCAGTTACTCGGCCTCACGGGGAGGCTACACCTTC. Residues: CASSYSASRGGYTF.

This chain uses TRBV7-8 with TRBJ2-7; the D gene is possibly TRBD1 (6 bases). This CDR3 has 15 residues. Trimming took off 5 bases at V and 0 bases at J, with 14 bases between the two ends. Per germline, CDR1 SGHVS and CDR2 FQNEAQ. DNA of the CDR3: TGTGCCAGCAGCCTTCGGGGACATTCCTCCTACGAGCAGTACGTC. Amino acid sequence: CASSLRGHSSYEQYV.

This rearrangement joins TRBV4-1 to TRBJ2-7, with TRBD1 identical over 8 bases. Germline-derived CDR1 and CDR2 are MGHRA and YSYEKL. The CDR3 length is 14 residues. The CDR3 DNA is TGCGCCAGCAGCTCTCGGACAGGGTCCTTCGAGCAGTACGTC. Translating it yields CASSSRTGSFEQYV.

The genes are TRBV9 and TRBJ2-3, with a weak D call TRBD2 (6 bases). Germline assignment: CDR1 SGDLS and CDR2 YYNGEE. Trimming took off 4 bases at V and 4 bases at J, with 16 bases between the two ends. The CDR3 sequence is 15 residues long. The chain's CDR3 is CASSPRGLTADTQYF. CDR3 sequence (DNA): TGTGCCAGCAGCCCCCGGGGACTTACTGCAGATACGCAGTATTTT.

This chain uses TRBV7-6 with TRBJ1-1; 7 bases fit TRBD1. Germline-derived CDR1 and CDR2 are SGHVS and FNYEAQ. The CDR3 sequence is 14 residues long. V gave up 1 base and J gave up 3 bases; unmatched junction bases: 2. CDR3 sequence: CASSLETGYTEAFF. CDR3 sequence (DNA): TGTGCCAGCAGCTTAGAGACAGGGTACACTGAAGCTTTCTTT.

This chain links TRBV29-1 with TRBJ2-4; 14 bases map to TRBD2. Germline CDR1 SQVTM, CDR2 ANQGSEA. CDR3 size: 19 residues. J lost 0 bases, V lost 5 bases, and 12 bases had no gene match. The CDR3 DNA reads TGCAGCGTTACCCGCGGACTAGCGGGGGGCGTTCTAGCCAAAAACATTCAGTACTTC. Amino acid sequence: CSVTRGLAGGVLAKNIQYF.

CDR3 DNA sequence: TGCGCCAGCAGCCAAGCCCCGATGGGGCAGAGACGCACAGATACGCAGTATTTT. The encoded protein is CASSQAPMGQRRTDTQYF. This rearrangement joins TRBV4-3 to TRBJ2-3; D is possibly TRBD1 (5 bases). V was pared by 1 base and J by 1 base, with 18 bases between. The length of the CDR3 is 18 residues. Germline V gene lookup returns CDR1 LGHNA and CDR2 YSLEER.

This clone has just a few counts. The rearrangement links TRBV24-1 to TRBJ1-2; 8 positions agree with TRBD1. CDR1 and CDR2 from the germline V gene are KGHDR and SFDVKD. There are 15 residues in the CDR3. Trimming took 4 bases from V and 8 from J; bases not matched to a gene: 11. The CDR3 reads CATSDTGDRGEGYTF. In DNA, the CDR3 is TGTGCCACCAGTGACACAGGTGACAGGGGAGAGGGCTACACCTTC.

The J gene is TRBJ1-2, the V gene TRBV12-3 or TRBV12-4, with TRBD1 matching 10 bases. This CDR3 region has 13 residues. With 4 bases clipped from V and 8 bases from J, the junction kept 4 bases outside the gene matches. The CDR3 is CASSWDRGRGYTF. In nucleotides, the CDR3 is TGTGCCAGCAGTTGGGACAGGGGAAGAGGCTACACCTTC.

The V gene is TRBV5-4, the J gene TRBJ1-4, with D perhaps TRBD1 (6 bases). CDR1 and CDR2 (germline): SGHNT, YYREEE (reference sequence). V lost 1 base, J lost 5 bases, and 6 bases lay in between. CDR3 length: 13 amino acids. The CDR3 bases are TGTGCCAGCAGCTTGCAGGGGAATGAAAAACTGTTTTTT. The encoded protein is CASSLQGNEKLFF.

The chain carries TRBV28 and TRBJ1-5; unclear D gene. CDR1 and CDR2 (germline): MDHEN, SYDVKM. The ends were cut back, 7 bases at V and 2 bases at J, with 9 bases in the middle. CDR3 length equals 13 residues. The CDR3 sequence is CASTSLRNQPQHF. CDR3 in DNA: TGTGCCAGCACCAGTCTCCGCAATCAGCCCCAGCATTTT.

For this clone: An end of the junction differs from the germline gene, which may be a read error. CDR3 sequence (DNA): TGTGCCAGCAGAGCCAACAGGGGCAGGGGGCCGAACGCTGAAGCTTTCTTT. It yields the protein CASRANRGRGPNAEAFF. The chain combines TRBV7-6 with TRBJ1-1; 8 bases are a match to TRBD1. The germline V gene has CDR1 SGHVS and CDR2 FNYEAQ. The length of the CDR3 is 17 residues.

This chain joins TRBV3-1 (or the pseudogene TRBV3-2) and TRBJ1-6; D uncertain. Trimming shortened V by 0 bases and J by 10 bases, and 4 bases separated the two germline ends. CDR3 size: 12 residues. Germline lookup yields CDR1 LGHDT and CDR2 YNNKEL (reference sequence). The CDR3: CASSQELSPLHF. Written as DNA, the CDR3 is TGTGCCAGCAGCCAAGAGTTATCACCCCTCCACTTT.

The CDR3, as DNA: TGCGCCAGCAGTCAAGGGACAGGGATGTTTTCGGACACTGAAGCTTTCTTT. Protein sequence: CASSQGTGMFSDTEAFF. V usage is TRBV23-1 and J usage is TRBJ1-1; 9 bases fit TRBD1. TRBV23-1 is an ORF, and what it does is uncertain. V was pared by 2 bases and J by 3 bases, with 10 bases of the junction left unmatched. This CDR3 is built from 17 residues.

The CDR3 is CASSPGGRGGLAQYF. In DNA form, the CDR3 reads TGTGCCAGCAGCCCGGGAGGACGGGGGGGACTGGCCCAGTACTTC. The chain carries TRBV7-2 and TRBJ2-5; 8 bases are shared with TRBD2. V shed 5 bases and J 9 bases; nucleotides not matched to a gene: 14. The CDR3 is 15 amino acids. Germline V gene data show CDR1 as SGHTA and CDR2 as FQGNSA.

The chain joins TRBV19 to TRBJ1-2; no clear D. Trimming pared 9 bases from V and 1 base from J, leaving 12 bases between. This CDR3 is 13 amino acids long. Germline lookup yields CDR1 LNHDA and CDR2 SQIVND (reference sequence). CDR3: CARSVAGNYGYTF. In nucleotides, the CDR3 is TGTGCCAGAAGTGTCGCCGGTAACTATGGCTACACCTTC.

This clone was picked up one time. This rearrangement joins TRBV5-1 to TRBJ2-1; D perhaps matches TRBD1 (6 bases). The CDR3 is made up of 15 amino acids. Germline V lookup: CDR1 SGHRS, CDR2 YFSETQ. The germline V and J ends were trimmed by 4 bases and 10 bases, with 21 bases remaining between them. The DNA for the CDR3 is TGCGCCAGCAGCCCCATAGCGCCCGTCCAGGGGGAGCAGTTCTTC. Its translation: CASSPIAPVQGEQFF.

The chain is built from TRBV25-1 and TRBJ1-5, with D unresolved. CDR1 is MGHDK, CDR2 SYGVNS, per germline. The V end was cut by 8 bases, the J end by 1 base, with 12 bases between. The CDR3 sequence is 14 residues long. CDR3 DNA sequence: TGTGCCAGCCAAGCAGGTTTGAGCAATCAGCCCCAGCATTTT. Translated: CASQAGLSNQPQHF.

This clone was seen a single time. One junction end disagrees with the germline gene, perhaps due to a read error. CDR3 bases: TGTGCTAGCAGCCAGGGATGGACAGGGTACAATGAGCAGTTCTTC. Amino acid sequence: CASSQGWTGYNEQFF. The J gene is TRBJ2-1, the V gene TRBV7-7; 8 bases map to TRBD1. Germline V gene lookup returns CDR1 SSHAT and CDR2 FNYEAQ (reference sequence). CDR3 size: 15 residues. Variable domain in full (rest from reference TRBV7-7 and TRBJ2-1): GAGVSQSPRYKVTKRGQDVTLRCDPISSHATLYWYQQALGQGPEFLTYFNYEAQPDKSGLPSDRFSAERPEGSISTLTIQRTEQRDSAMYRCASSQGWTGYNEQFFGPGTRLTVL.

The chain combines TRBV11-1 with TRBJ2-2, with D tentatively TRBD1 (6 bases). This CDR3 is built from 15 residues. Germline V CDR1 and CDR2: SGHAT, FQDESV (reference sequence). Trimming pared 3 bases from V and 0 bases from J, leaving 8 bases between. Here the CDR3 reads CASSLTGANTGELFF. CDR3 bases: TGTGCCAGCAGCTTGACAGGCGCGAACACCGGGGAGCTGTTTTTT. Full variable domain (remainder filled in from reference TRBV11-1 and TRBJ2-2): EAEVAQSPRYKITEKSQAVAFWCDPISGHATLYWYRQILGQGPELLVQFQDESVVDDSQLPKDRFSAERLKGVDSTLKIQPAELGDSAMYLCASSLTGANTGELFFGEGSRLTVL.

The chain is built from TRBV13 and TRBJ2-3; TRBD2 aligns across 11 bases. CDR1 and CDR2 (germline): PRHDT, FYEKMQ (reference sequence). The length of the CDR3 is 16 residues. After removal of 5 bases from V and 4 bases from J, the junction contained 8 bases not matched to a gene. CDR3 amino acids: CASSARTSGGADTQYF. The CDR3 nucleotides are TGTGCCAGCAGCGCACGCACTAGCGGGGGCGCAGATACGCAGTATTTT.